The rows below give T cell receptor beta chains drawn from one sample of a study of cytomegalovirus exposure and HLA in healthy donors. TCRdb keeps only in-frame clones here, not all; method: immunoSEQ multiplex PCR. The repertoire holds roughly 70,000 clones, with roughly 74% as singletons. Material for sequencing was PBMCs. The origin of the receptors is a human donor in good health. Each CDR3 is given with its conserved first and last residue. The order of the fields is V gene, clone size, J gene, D gene, CDR3 DNA, CDR3 protein. A D gene is named only where the DNA matches it firmly. Part of the rows lack a size; the others show once, few, many or a class for expanded clones.

V: TRBV28; size: .; J: TRBJ1-2; D: TRBD1; DNA: TGTGCCTCAAATAGGATGGACAGGAACCGTAACTATGGCTACACCTTC; CDR3: CASNRMDRNRNYGYTF
V: TRBV5-1; size: .; J: TRBJ2-7; D: TRBD1; DNA: TGCGCCAGCAGCCCGGGGACAGATTTTTCCTACGAGCAGTACTTC; CDR3: CASSPGTDFSYEQYF
V: TRBV5-1; size: .; J: TRBJ2-1; D: TRBD1; DNA: TGCGCCAGCAGCTTGGCGACAGGGGGGTATGAGCAGTTCTTC; CDR3: CASSLATGGYEQFF
V: TRBV5-1; size: once; J: TRBJ2-5; D: TRBD2; DNA: TGCGCCAGCAGCTTTACGGACGGTTGGGGGGGAGAGACCCAGTACTTC; CDR3: CASSFTDGWGGETQYF
V: TRBV7-8; size: .; J: TRBJ1-2; D: .; DNA: TGTGCCAGCAGCCCGGGACTATGGGGCTACACCTTC; CDR3: CASSPGLWGYTF
V: TRBV6-6; size: .; J: TRBJ1-5; D: .; DNA: TGTGCCAGCAGTTACTCTGGGGAGAGTCAGCCCCAGCATTTT; CDR3: CASSYSGESQPQHF
V: TRBV19; size: .; J: TRBJ2-1; D: TRBD2; DNA: TGTGCCAGTAGATCCGGGACTATCCTCTACAATGAGCAGTTCTTC; CDR3: CASRSGTILYNEQFF
V: TRBV30; size: .; J: TRBJ1-1; D: .; DNA: TGTGCCTGGAGCCCCAGGAACACTGAAGCTTTCTTT; CDR3: CAWSPRNTEAFF
V: TRBV7-3; size: .; J: TRBJ1-1; D: .; DNA: TGTGCCAGCAGCCTTAGGACAGCTTTGAACACTGAAGCTTTCTTT; CDR3: CASSLRTALNTEAFF
V: TRBV9; size: few; J: TRBJ2-1; D: .; DNA: TGTGCCAGCAGCGTTCAGGGACAAAATTACAATGAGCAGTTCTTC; CDR3: CASSVQGQNYNEQFF
V: TRBV11-3; size: .; J: TRBJ2-1; D: TRBD2; DNA: TGTGCCAGCAGCTTATACGGCGGGAGCTCCTACAATGAGCAGTTCTTC; CDR3: CASSLYGGSSYNEQFF
V: TRBV10-3; size: .; J: TRBJ2-3; D: TRBD2; DNA: TGTGCCATCAGTGTGACTAGCGGGGAGTCGGGTACGCAGTATTTT; CDR3: CAISVTSGESGTQYF
V: TRBV6-1; size: .; J: TRBJ2-5; D: TRBD1; DNA: TGTGCCAGCACCAGACAGGGATGGGGAGAGACCCAGTACTTC; CDR3: CASTRQGWGETQYF
V: TRBV30; size: .; J: TRBJ2-5; D: .; DNA: TGTGCCTGGAGTAACGGGCAAGAGACCCAGTACTTC; CDR3: CAWSNGQETQYF
V: TRBV29-1; size: once; J: TRBJ1-2; D: .; DNA: TGCAGCGTTGAAGGGTGGGCAACTAACTATGGCTACACCTTC; CDR3: CSVEGWATNYGYTF
V: TRBV11-2; size: .; J: TRBJ2-7; D: .; DNA: TGTGCCAGCAGCTTATACCCCAGGGGTAATTCCTACGAGCAGTACTTC; CDR3: CASSLYPRGNSYEQYF
V: TRBV5-1; size: few; J: TRBJ1-1; D: TRBD1; DNA: TGCGCCAGCAGCTTGGAGACAGGGAAAGGGAGCACTGAAGCTTTCTTT; CDR3: CASSLETGKGSTEAFF
V: TRBV5-1; size: .; J: TRBJ1-4; D: .; DNA: TGCGCCAGCCACAGTGGGGGCACTAATGAAAAACTGTTTTTT; CDR3: CASHSGGTNEKLFF
V: TRBV5-6; size: once; J: TRBJ2-3; D: .; DNA: TGTGCCAGCAGCTTATCATTGGATACGCAGTATTTT; CDR3: CASSLSLDTQYF
V: TRBV27; size: .; J: TRBJ1-1; D: TRBD1; DNA: TGTGCCAGCAGTTCCCTCGGGACAGGGGGAGGCACTGAAGCTTTCTTT; CDR3: CASSSLGTGGGTEAFF
V: TRBV6-5; size: few; J: TRBJ1-4; D: .; DNA: TGTGCCAGCAGTTTCAGGGGAGCGAGTGAAAAACTGTTTTTT; CDR3: CASSFRGASEKLFF
V: TRBV9; size: .; J: TRBJ1-5; D: .; DNA: TGTGCCAGCAGCGTAGCCCCGGAGGATCAGCCCCAGCATTTT; CDR3: CASSVAPEDQPQHF
V: TRBV5-4; size: .; J: TRBJ2-1; D: TRBD2; DNA: TGTGCCAGCAGCCGTGAGATAGCGGGGTACAATGAGCAGTTCTTC; CDR3: CASSREIAGYNEQFF
V: TRBV4-1; size: .; J: TRBJ1-2; D: .; DNA: TGCGCCAGCAGCCAAGATCCGCCCCCGGGTTATGGCTACACCTTC; CDR3: CASSQDPPPGYGYTF
V: TRBV5-1; size: .; J: TRBJ2-3; D: TRBD1; DNA: TGCGCCAGCAGCTTGGGCGTTTGGCAGGGGGTCGCAGATACGCAGTATTTT; CDR3: CASSLGVWQGVADTQYF
V: TRBV6-4; size: few; J: TRBJ2-1; D: .; DNA: TGTGCCAGCAGTGAGGGGGAGGCCTCCTACAATGAGCAGTTCTTC; CDR3: CASSEGEASYNEQFF
V: TRBV11-1; size: few; J: TRBJ1-1; D: TRBD1; DNA: TGTGCCAGCAGCCCGGGGACAGCCACTGAAGCTTTCTTT; CDR3: CASSPGTATEAFF
V: TRBV6-5; size: few; J: TRBJ1-5; D: TRBD1; DNA: TGTGCCAGTGTCGACAGGGTTTATCAGCCCCAGCATTTT; CDR3: CASVDRVYQPQHF
V: TRBV29-1; size: .; J: TRBJ1-2; D: .; DNA: TGCAGCGTTACGAAAGGGGGTGGCTACACCTTC; CDR3: CSVTKGGGYTF
V: TRBV6-6; size: .; J: TRBJ2-3; D: TRBD2; DNA: TGTGCCAGCAGTACCTTAAGCGGGATTTTAAGTACGCAGTATTTT; CDR3: CASSTLSGILSTQYF
V: TRBV10-2; size: few; J: TRBJ1-4; D: .; DNA: TGCGCCAGCAGTGAGAGGAGGCAGGAGAGGAATGAAAAACTGTTTTTT; CDR3: CASSERRQERNEKLFF
V: TRBV6-5; size: .; J: TRBJ2-1; D: TRBD1; DNA: TGTGCCAGCAGCTCACCGGGACAGGGCAATGAGCAGTTCTTC; CDR3: CASSSPGQGNEQFF
V: TRBV13; size: .; J: TRBJ1-4; D: TRBD1; DNA: TGTGCCAGCAGCCTGACCGGGACAGGGGTCGAAAAACTGTTTTTT; CDR3: CASSLTGTGVEKLFF
V: TRBV4-1; size: few; J: TRBJ1-4; D: TRBD1; DNA: TGCGCCAGCAGCCAAGGGGGGACAGGGAGAGAAAAACTGTTTTTT; CDR3: CASSQGGTGREKLFF
V: TRBV6-1; size: .; J: TRBJ2-2; D: TRBD2; DNA: TGTGCCAGCGGGGGGGACGCCGGGGAGCTGTTTTTT; CDR3: CASGGDAGELFF
V: TRBV6-5; size: .; J: TRBJ2-7; D: TRBD2; DNA: TGTGCCAGCAGTTACTCCCCGGAACTAGCGGTGGCAGAGCAGTACTTC; CDR3: CASSYSPELAVAEQYF
V: TRBV2; size: .; J: TRBJ1-5; D: .; DNA: TGTGCCAGCAGCAAAAGATACACGATTGATCAGCCCCAGCATTTT; CDR3: CASSKRYTIDQPQHF
V: TRBV9; size: .; J: TRBJ1-2; D: .; DNA: TGTGCCAGCAGCGTAGCTTCGGACAGCTTCTATGGCTACACCTTC; CDR3: CASSVASDSFYGYTF
V: TRBV6-5; size: .; J: TRBJ2-7; D: .; DNA: TGTGCCAGCAAATCCGGGAGCTACGAGCAGTACTTC; CDR3: CASKSGSYEQYF
V: TRBV2; size: .; J: TRBJ2-1; D: TRBD2; DNA: TGTGCCAGCAGGGCTCTAGCGGGAGATCTTAATGAGCAGTTCTTC; CDR3: CASRALAGDLNEQFF
V: TRBV5-1; size: .; J: TRBJ2-7; D: .; DNA: TGCGCCAGCAGCTTGGAAGACTTCCGAGAGCAGTACTTC; CDR3: CASSLEDFREQYF
V: TRBV6-5; size: .; J: TRBJ2-3; D: .; DNA: TGTGCCAGCAGTTACTCGAGGCGAGATACGCAGTATTTT; CDR3: CASSYSRRDTQYF
V: TRBV10-3; size: .; J: TRBJ2-3; D: TRBD2; DNA: TGTGCCATCAGTCCGACTAGCGGAGGGGCCTATACGCAGTATTTT; CDR3: CAISPTSGGAYTQYF
V: TRBV28; size: .; J: TRBJ2-6; D: .; DNA: TGTGCCAGCAGTTTAAACAAATTCTCTGGGGCCAACGTCCTGACTTTC; CDR3: CASSLNKFSGANVLTF
V: TRBV6-6; size: .; J: TRBJ2-1; D: .; DNA: TGTGCCAGCAACAGGGTTAATGAGCAGTTCTTC; CDR3: CASNRVNEQFF
V: TRBV5-4; size: .; J: TRBJ1-1; D: .; DNA: TGTGCCAGCAGCCTATCCCAAGCGGGGGCAGAAGCTTTCTTT; CDR3: CASSLSQAGAEAFF
V: TRBV5-1; size: .; J: TRBJ1-5; D: .; DNA: TGCGCCAGCAGCTTGGCGCCAGGGGGCAATCAGCCCCAGCATTTT; CDR3: CASSLAPGGNQPQHF
V: TRBV6-5; size: .; J: TRBJ2-1; D: .; DNA: TGTGCCAGCAGTCCCATAGGGGTCTACAATGAGCAGTTCTTC; CDR3: CASSPIGVYNEQFF
V: TRBV9; size: few; J: TRBJ1-5; D: TRBD1; DNA: TGTGCCAGTACCCACAAGACCGGGACAGGGGGCAAAAACCAGCCCCAGCATTTT; CDR3: CASTHKTGTGGKNQPQHF
V: TRBV19; size: .; J: TRBJ1-4; D: .; DNA: TGTGCCAGTAGTATACAGGGGAGAAAAAATGAAAAACTGTTTTTT; CDR3: CASSIQGRKNEKLFF
V: TRBV19; size: .; J: TRBJ1-3; D: .; DNA: TGTGCCATTTCGGACTTCTCTGGAAACACCATATATTTT; CDR3: CAISDFSGNTIYF
V: TRBV28; size: .; J: TRBJ1-2; D: .; DNA: TGTGCCAGCAGCTCCCTGGGCAACACTAACTATGGCTACACCTTC; CDR3: CASSSLGNTNYGYTF
V: TRBV19; size: .; J: TRBJ1-1; D: .; DNA: TGTGCCAGTAGTATAATGAGGAACACTGAAGCTTTCTTT; CDR3: CASSIMRNTEAFF
V: TRBV29-1; size: .; J: TRBJ2-7; D: .; DNA: TGCAGCATCCGGGACACCTCCTCCTACGAGCAGTACTTC; CDR3: CSIRDTSSYEQYF
V: TRBV30; size: .; J: TRBJ2-5; D: TRBD2; DNA: TGTGCCTGGAGTCTCGGTAGCGGGAGGGCAGGTGAGCAGTACTTC; CDR3: CAWSLGSGRAGEQYF
V: TRBV9; size: .; J: TRBJ1-3; D: .; DNA: TGTGCCAGCAGCGTGGAGGGTGGGGGAAACACCATATATTTT; CDR3: CASSVEGGGNTIYF